The T cell receptor (beta chain) described here comes from a study of Graves' ophthalmopathy and Graves' hyperthyroidism (dated by TCRdb to 2016 to 2019). Regarding the study in general: Peripheral blood samples were taken at the time of initial diagnosis, before any treatment was given. To explore V-J signatures that separate ophthalmopathy from hyperthyroidism, a discovery set of more than 95 patients was enrolled, consisting of approximately 45 with ophthalmopathy and approximately 60 with stable hyperthyroidism. In total, 135 blood samples were TCR-sequenced: fewer than 50 ophthalmopathy, around 75 hyperthyroidism and some 17 hyperthyroidism-to-ophthalmopathy patients. For training and testing, the 95 to 100 patients in the discovery cohort were randomly divided in a 7:3 ratio. To tell Graves' ophthalmopathy apart from Graves' hyperthyroidism, and to predict which patients would progress to ophthalmopathy, the study relied on TCR beta repertoire signatures. T-cell repertoires of thyroid tissue and blood were compared in several hyperthyroidism patients. After sampling, hyperthyroidism patients received methimazole starting at 30 mg daily, and ophthalmopathy patients received high-dose intravenous methylprednisolone. For independent validation, a separate cohort was made up of 18 to 20 hyperthyroidism patients plus 17 patients who later progressed from hyperthyroidism to ophthalmopathy. What the research found in general, with its limitations: The 13-signature model separated ophthalmopathy from stable hyperthyroidism with approximately 90% sensitivity and around 81% specificity in cross-validation, and 80%/75% in the test set. Most expanded thyroid clonotypes with a frequency above 0.001 also appeared in blood, which suggests that blood repertoires may reflect the immune response in the thyroid. No statistical method was used to predetermine the sample size, and group allocation was not hidden from the investigators. In validation, the model predicted ophthalmopathy progression with 70.59% sensitivity and approximately 78% specificity; some twelve predicted patients were CT-confirmed with GO in a median of approximately 6.5 months.

CDR1 and CDR2 are drawn from the germline V gene: SGHTA, FQGNSA. Trimming at the junction amounts to 5 bases on V and 8 bases on J, and the germline ends lie 12 bases apart. The cysteine opens and the phenylalanine closes a CDR3 of 12 amino acids. Of the read, only the CDR3 DNA is kept; its 36 bases are in frame from base 1. The table lists this clonotype with many counts. Its antigen target is currently unknown. Base qualities were left out, and no much larger clone turns up one base away. For repertoire sequencing, TCR beta CDR3 regions were amplified from RNA transcripts. The first round was an RT-PCR using HTBI primers with the Qiagen OneStep RT-PCR kit, and this first round was followed by a second-round multiplex PCR, then size selection and purification. Sequencing of the libraries was carried out on an Illumina HiSeq2000 in paired-end mode with 100 bp reads. Per the authors' processing: Reads were processed with SOAPnuke, discarding reads with adapters, uncalled bases, mean Phred below 15, or no exact constant-primer or identifier match. COPE v1.2.5 was used to merge high-quality paired reads. Each unique nucleotide sequence was treated as a clonotype, and MiTCR v1.1 was used to align the clonotypes to the IMGT TRB V, D and J references. Analysis was restricted to V-J combinations with a frequency above 0.0001, which covered roughly 99% of repertoires. For each V-J combination, a TCR clonal expansion and chaos score was defined as the ratio of F50 clonal expansion to chaos observed in the TCRdist matrix. Features were reduced by Welch's t-statistics and random forest to over 10 V-J combinations, which fed a naive Bayes classifier. Thyroid-blood repertoire similarity was quantified with the Morisita-Horn index. The raw public reads went through TCRdb reprocessing: fastp at Q25, MiXCR clone calling, in-frame beta chains kept. Every distinct CDR3 protein forms one entry, paired with its most common genes and DNA. The V and J calls were not made by the authors but by TCRdb's processing. In all, the sample holds roughly 380,000 distinct CDR3 sequences, and approximately 15% of those were seen once. The top ten hold about 7% of the sample.

Hyperthyroidism was defined as stable when no progression to ophthalmopathy occurred within 18 months of follow-up. The hyperthyroidism patients were 18 to 65 years old and newly diagnosed, with a disease duration of less than 2 months. Patients were excluded if they had other autoimmune diseases, uncontrolled infections, pregnancy or lactation. Clinical symptoms, serum thyroxine, TRAb, thyroid ultrasound and orbital computed tomography were used for diagnosis. Ficoll-Paque density gradient centrifugation was used to isolate PBMCs from 9.5 to 10 ml of fresh peripheral blood. Total RNA was extracted using Trizol reagent, and RNA quality was checked on an Agilent 2100 Bioanalyzer.

The sequence derives from a woman aged 18-29 years with stable Graves' hyperthyroidism. Donor details come from another sample of the same person, matched by shared clones. The sequence links TRBV7-2 to TRBJ1-2, with TRBD1 perhaps the D gene, on 5 matching bases. Source material: peripheral blood. The CDR3 amino acid sequence is: CASSPRVGGYTF. The nucleotide sequence reads TGTGCCAGCAGCCCCAGGGTGGGCGGCTACACCTTC.